This T cell receptor (beta chain) stems from a study of cytomegalovirus exposure and HLA in healthy donors. Overall study: Counted in an early data release were about 80 million unique TCRs from HLA-typed donors. Findings and limits, study-wide: It was taken for granted in presence/absence analyses that sequencing depth across donors was roughly uniform.

Likely unrecorded immune exposures existed in these nominally healthy donors. This PCR relied on a set of 60 Vbeta primers and 13 Jbeta primers. TCRdb's table, derived via immunoSEQ multiplex PCR, lists solely in-frame clones and lacks some. The sample includes over 250,000 clones, around 65% of them seen just once. As to this clone: Its antigen is as yet unknown.

V gave up 4 bases and J gave up 0 bases; unmatched junction bases: 9. Germline values: CDR1 MDHEN, CDR2 SYDVKM. The CDR3 has 18 amino acids. The receptor comes from a female donor in good health and CMV-seronegative. The J gene is TRBJ1-1, the V gene TRBV28; TRBD1 matches at 12 bases. Sequencing used PBMCs. CDR3 in amino acids: CASSYGTGGAVMNTEAFF. Written as DNA, the CDR3 is TGTGCCAGCAGTTACGGGACAGGGGGCGCGGTAATGAACACTGAAGCTTTCTTT.